These 26 T cell receptor beta chains were all obtained from the same sample, sequenced in a study of human T cells and chemical hapten exposure. Indicated time point: pre-sensitization, week 0. As to treatment: therapeutic diphenylcyclopropenone sensitization with weekly scalp DPC. One entry per CDR3 protein results from TCRdb running MiXCR on the RACE reads. The sample holds about 250,000 distinct CDR3 sequences, approximately 8% seen once. The sample consisted of whole blood, taken in connection with sensitization to the hapten diphenylcyclopropenone (DPC). The source is a man aged 18 to 30 with alopecia areata. Some clones in this sample may be carry-over from other donors' samples.

This clonotype has more than one count but fewer than ten. The V call is TRBV6-6, the J call TRBJ2-1; 9 bases line up with TRBD2. V shed 5 bases and J 10 bases; nucleotides not matched to a gene: 12. Germline V gene data show CDR1 as MNHNY and CDR2 as SVGAGI (reference sequence). The CDR3 runs 15 residues. The CDR3 DNA reads TGTGCCAGCAGTCCTAACGGAGTAGCGGGGGCGGAGCAGTTCTTC. Encoded protein: CASSPNGVAGAEQFF.

In its sample, this clonotype was seen a few times. J is TRBJ1-1 and V is TRBV29-1; D uncertain. Germline V lookup: CDR1 SQVTM, CDR2 ANQGSEA. Trimming removed 2 bases at V and 0 bases at J, with 13 bases between. The CDR3 loop spans 15 amino acids. The CDR3 bases are TGCAGCGTTGAACAGCAGCTACTATTGAACACTGAAGCTTTCTTT. Protein product: CSVEQQLLLNTEAFF.

In its sample, this clonotype was seen a few times. The rearrangement uses TRBV10-3 and TRBJ2-3; D might be TRBD1 (6 bases). From germline, CDR1 is ENHRY and CDR2 SYGVKD. The ends were cut back, 8 bases at V and 0 bases at J, with 9 bases in the middle. This CDR3 is built from 13 residues. The DNA of the CDR3 is TGTGCCATCCTTGGACAGAGCACAGATACGCAGTATTTT. Protein sequence: CAILGQSTDTQYF.

This clonotype was recorded at least ten times. The chain links TRBV6-6 to TRBJ2-3; D remains unclear. Trimming shortened V by 8 bases and J by 2 bases, and 8 bases separated the two germline ends. This CDR3 has 12 residues. The germline V gene encodes CDR1 MNHNY and CDR2 SVGAGI (reference sequence). CDR3 DNA sequence: TGTGCCAGCCGAGACAACACAGATACGCAGTATTTT. This codes for CASRDNTDTQYF.

This CDR3 is CSATVGVNTEAFF. CDR3 nucleotide sequence: TGCAGTGCTACGGTTGGGGTAAACACTGAAGCTTTCTTT. This sequence joins TRBV20-1 and TRBJ1-1, with unresolved D. CDR3 length: 13 amino acids. Trimming took off 4 bases at V and 2 bases at J, with 11 bases between the two ends. CDR1 DFQATT and CDR2 SNEGSKA come from the germline V gene (reference sequence).

The V and J genes are TRBV29-1 and TRBJ1-1; no definite D call. The CDR3 consists of 13 residues. Per germline, CDR1 SQVTM and CDR2 ANQGSEA. V lost 3 bases and J lost 1, with 9 bases in between. The CDR3, as DNA: TGCAGCGTTGAGGCGGTACCGAACACTGAAGCTTTCTTT. Its protein product is CSVEAVPNTEAFF. The full variable domain, rest sourced from reference TRBV29-1 and TRBJ1-1, is SAVISQKPSRDICQRGTSLTIQCQVDSQVTMMFWYRQQPGQSLTLIATANQGSEATYESGFVIDKFPISRPNLTFSTLTVSNMSPEDSSIYLCSVEAVPNTEAFFGQGTRLTVV.

The chain uses TRBV27 and TRBJ2-7, with TRBD2 identical over 7 bases. This CDR3 contains 14 residues. The junction had 5 bases not matched to a gene; V was cut back by 6 bases and J by 0 bases. Germline V gives CDR1 MNHEY, CDR2 SMNVEV (reference sequence). In DNA form, the CDR3 reads TGTGCCAGCAGGTCGGGGGGTACCTCCTACGAGCAGTACGTC. This codes for CASRSGGTSYEQYV.

The sample holds many counts of this clonotype. The chain uses TRBV12-3 or TRBV12-4 and TRBJ1-1; the D gene is possibly TRBD1 (5 bases). Trimming removed 3 bases at V and 1 base at J, with 15 bases between. The CDR3 is 16 residues long. CDR3 nucleotide sequence: TGTGCCAGCAGTTTCGCCCGCAGGGCTTGGAACACTGAAGCTTTCTTT. Translating gives CASSFARRAWNTEAFF.

This clonotype appeared many times. The chain links TRBV4-3 to TRBJ1-4; the D is unclear. V was pared by 1 base and J by 0 bases, with 6 bases between. Germline-derived CDR1 and CDR2 are LGHNA and YSLEER. This CDR3 spans 15 amino acids. This CDR3 is CASSQGGSTNEKLFF. CDR3 coding DNA: TGCGCCAGCAGCCAAGGCGGGTCAACTAATGAAAAACTGTTTTTT.

This clonotype was detected only a few times. The chain combines TRBV6-2 or TRBV6-3 with TRBJ1-6; D is uncertain. Between the trimmed V and J ends, which lost 6 bases and 4 bases, there was a span of 19 bases. The V gene's germline CDR1 is MNHEY and CDR2 SVGEGT. The CDR3 totals 17 residues. This chain's CDR3 is CASSLAREGNYNSPLHF. The CDR3 DNA reads as TGTGCCAGCAGCCTTGCTCGGGAAGGAAATTATAATTCACCCCTCCACTTT.

The chain uses TRBV4-1 and TRBJ2-7; the D gene could be TRBD1 or TRBD2 (5 bases each). Trimming removed 3 bases at V and 3 bases at J, with 12 bases between. The CDR3 spans 14 residues. The germline CDR1 and CDR2 sequences are MGHRA and YSYEKL. CDR3 in DNA: TGCGCCAGCAGCCAGGGACCAGCATACTACGAGCAGTACGTC. Its protein product is CASSQGPAYYEQYV.

The sample holds many counts of this clonotype. CDR3 nucleotide sequence: TGTGCCAGCAGCTATAACAGGGGTGGTGAAAAACTGTTTTTT. Encoded protein: CASSYNRGGEKLFF. The rearrangement links TRBV11-2 to TRBJ1-4; 7 bases fit TRBD1. This CDR3 is built from 14 residues. The V segment lost 4 bases and the J segment 7 bases; nucleotides outside the gene matches: 6. Germline lookup yields CDR1 SGHAT and CDR2 FQNNGV.

The chain carries TRBV3-1 and TRBJ2-3; TRBD2 aligns across 13 bases. The CDR3 length is 18 residues. Trimming removed 4 bases from V and 0 bases from J; junction bases left unmatched: 7. Looked up from germline, CDR1 is LGHDT and CDR2 is YNNKEL (reference sequence). CDR3 sequence: CASSPNRGLAGSTDTQYF. Here the CDR3 DNA reads TGTGCCAGCAGCCCCAACCGGGGACTAGCGGGAAGCACAGATACGCAGTATTTT.

This sequence joins TRBV20-1 and TRBJ1-1; D may be TRBD1 (6 bases). V lost 0 bases to trimming and J lost 3 bases, with 8 bases between them. Germline CDR1 and CDR2: DFQATT and SNEGSKA (reference sequence). This CDR3 has 13 amino acids. The CDR3 nucleotides are TGCAGTGCTAGAGATGAGGGGGACACTGAAGCTTTCTTT. Translation: CSARDEGDTEAFF.

The sample holds a few counts of this clonotype. The chain combines TRBV7-9 with TRBJ1-2, with 12 bases that match TRBD1. With V trimmed by 5 bases and J by 4 bases, 8 bases remained unmatched. The CDR3 totals 16 residues. Germline values: CDR1 SEHNR, CDR2 FQNEAQ (reference sequence). CDR3 loop: CASSLGQGALGYGYTF. The CDR3 DNA reads TGTGCCAGCAGCCTGGGACAGGGGGCGCTAGGCTATGGCTACACCTTC. The full variable domain, in which reference TRBV7-9 and TRBJ1-2 provide the parts outside the CDR3, is DTGVSQNPRHKITKRGQNVTFRCDPISEHNRLYWYRQTLGQGPEFLTYFQNEAQLEKSRLLSDRFSAERPKGSFSTLEIQRTEQGDSAMYLCASSLGQGALGYGYTFGSGTRLTVV.

This chain joins TRBV5-5 and TRBJ2-3; no clear D. CDR1 and CDR2 from the germline V gene are SGHKS and YYEKEE (reference sequence). The length of the CDR3 is 13 residues. With 3 bases removed from V and 1 base from J, the gap between germline ends came to 6 bases. Here the CDR3 reads CASSWSGTDTQYF. Written as DNA, the CDR3 is TGTGCCAGCAGCTGGAGCGGCACAGATACGCAGTATTTT. The complete variable domain, with remaining parts taken from reference TRBV5-5 and TRBJ2-3, reads DAGVTQSPTHLIKTRGQQVTLRCSPISGHKSVSWYQQVLGQGPQFIFQYYEKEERGRGNFPDRFSARQFPNYSSELNVNALLLGDSALYLCASSWSGTDTQYFGPGTRLTVL.

J is TRBJ1-2 and V is TRBV24-1, with TRBD1 as a possible D gene (6 bases). The CDR3 loop spans 16 amino acids. Between the trimmed V and J ends, which lost 2 bases and 8 bases, there was a span of 20 bases. CDR1 and CDR2 (germline): KGHDR, SFDVKD. This chain's CDR3 is CATSDWVTDSLNGYTF. The CDR3 nucleotides are TGTGCCACCAGTGATTGGGTCACGGACAGTTTAAACGGCTACACCTTC.

This sequence joins TRBV5-6 and TRBJ2-1, with D uncertain. V dropped 0 bases and J dropped 0 bases, with 7 bases sitting between them. CDR3 length: 15 residues. Germline V CDR1 and CDR2: SGHDT, YYEEEE. The CDR3 reads CASSLGAGSYNEQFF. In DNA form, the CDR3 reads TGTGCCAGCAGCTTGGGAGCAGGCTCCTACAATGAGCAGTTCTTC.

This sequence joins TRBV2 and TRBJ2-4; 8 bases map to TRBD1. After removal of 6 bases from V and 1 base from J, the junction contained 11 bases not matched to a gene. CDR3 length equals 17 residues. The germline V gene has CDR1 SNHLY and CDR2 FYNNEI. The CDR3: CASRDRRTGLAKNIQYF. In DNA, the CDR3 is TGTGCCAGCAGGGACCGTAGGACAGGGCTGGCCAAAAACATTCAGTACTTC.

This clonotype was counted only a few times. The gene calls are TRBV28 and TRBJ2-3; D unclear. The CDR3 has 17 residues. V lost 4 bases and J 0 bases, leaving 17 bases between the germline ends. The germline CDR1 and CDR2 sequences are MDHEN and SYDVKM. CDR3 sequence: CASSSPGRTSSTDTQYF. In nucleotides, the CDR3 is TGTGCCAGCAGTTCCCCCGGACGGACCTCTAGCACAGATACGCAGTATTTT.

This clonotype appeared a few times. The chain is built from TRBV19 and TRBJ1-2; the D gene is possibly TRBD1 (6 bases). The CDR3 extends over 14 amino acids. Germline V gene lookup returns CDR1 LNHDA and CDR2 SQIVND (reference sequence). V lost 4 bases, J lost 2 bases, and 11 bases lay in between. The DNA of the CDR3 is TGTGCCAGTAGTAGCCCGGGGGCGAACTATGGCTACACCTTC. It codes for CASSSPGANYGYTF.

The chain has TRBV19 and TRBJ2-7; D unclear. V lost 5 bases, J lost 5 bases, and 19 bases lay in between. Per the germline V gene, CDR1 is LNHDA and CDR2 is SQIVND (reference sequence). CDR3 length equals 15 residues. CDR3 in DNA: TGTGCCAGTAGTCCGGCCGGGCGGAAGGCGAACGAGCAGTACTTC. As protein: CASSPAGRKANEQYF. Full variable domain (remainder filled in from reference TRBV19 and TRBJ2-7): DGGITQSPKYLFRKEGQNVTLSCEQNLNHDAMYWYRQDPGQGLRLIYYSQIVNDFQKGDIAEGYSVSREKKESFPLTVTSAQKNPTAFYLCASSPAGRKANEQYFGPGTRLTVT.

The chain has TRBV20-1 and TRBJ1-6; D is undetermined. Per germline, CDR1 DFQATT and CDR2 SNEGSKA (reference sequence). This CDR3 is built from 12 residues. V lost 4 bases and J lost 9, with 10 bases in between. CDR3 residues: CSAIGGGSPLHF. DNA for the CDR3: TGCAGTGCTATCGGCGGTGGTTCACCCCTCCACTTT.

This clonotype was found a few times. The CDR3 coding sequence is TGCGCCAGCAGCCAAGATGGCGGGGCGGGGTTCCCAGATACGCAGTATTTT. It encodes CASSQDGGAGFPDTQYF. The gene calls are TRBV4-1 and TRBJ2-3, with D maybe TRBD2 (6 bases). V was pared by 0 bases and J by 4 bases, with 17 bases between. The CDR3 covers 17 residues. Germline lookup yields CDR1 MGHRA and CDR2 YSYEKL.

Many counts were recorded for this clonotype. The chain recombines TRBV7-2 with TRBJ2-4; maybe TRBD2 (6 bases). The V gene's germline CDR1 is SGHTA and CDR2 FQGNSA. V was trimmed by 6 bases and J by 1 base, leaving 13 bases between them. The CDR3 sequence is 15 residues long. This CDR3 is CASRVAGKAKNIQYF. For the CDR3, the DNA is TGTGCCAGCAGAGTGGCGGGGAAGGCCAAAAACATTCAGTACTTC. Together with reference TRBV7-2 and TRBJ2-4, the CDR3 gives the full variable domain: GAGVSQSPSNKVTEKGKDVELRCDPISGHTALYWYRQSLGQGLEFLIYFQGNSAPDKSGLPSDRFSAERTGGSVSTLTIQRTQQEDSAVYLCASRVAGKAKNIQYFGAGTRLSVL.

This clonotype has just a few counts. The V and J genes are TRBV27 and TRBJ2-2, with 8 bases matching TRBD2. With 6 bases clipped from V and 3 bases from J, the junction kept 3 bases outside the gene matches. Germline V gene sequence: CDR1 MNHEY, CDR2 SMNVEV (reference sequence). This CDR3 spans 14 amino acids. CDR3 sequence (DNA): TGTGCCAGCAGACTAGCGGTTTACACCGGGGAGCTGTTTTTT. Protein sequence: CASRLAVYTGELFF.